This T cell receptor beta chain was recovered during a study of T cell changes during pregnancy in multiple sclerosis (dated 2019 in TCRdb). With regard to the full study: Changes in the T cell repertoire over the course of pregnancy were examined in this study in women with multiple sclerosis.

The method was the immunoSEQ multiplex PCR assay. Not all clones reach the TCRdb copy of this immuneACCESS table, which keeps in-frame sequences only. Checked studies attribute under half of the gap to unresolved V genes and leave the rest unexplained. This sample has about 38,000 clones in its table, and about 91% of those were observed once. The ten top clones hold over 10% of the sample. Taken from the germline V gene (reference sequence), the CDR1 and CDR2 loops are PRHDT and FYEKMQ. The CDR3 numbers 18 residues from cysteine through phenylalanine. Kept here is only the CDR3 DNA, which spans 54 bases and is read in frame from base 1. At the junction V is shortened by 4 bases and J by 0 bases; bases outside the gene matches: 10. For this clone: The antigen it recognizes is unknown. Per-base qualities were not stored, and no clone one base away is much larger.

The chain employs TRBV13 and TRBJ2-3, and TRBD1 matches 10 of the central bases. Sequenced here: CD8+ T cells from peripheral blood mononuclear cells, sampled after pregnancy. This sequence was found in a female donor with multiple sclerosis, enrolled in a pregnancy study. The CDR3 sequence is CASSSRDRGTSSTDTQYF. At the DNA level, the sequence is TGTGCCAGCAGCTCCCGGGACAGGGGAACCTCTAGCACAGATACGCAGTATTTT.